Below, 22 T cell receptor beta chains from the same sample are listed, as sequenced in a study of cytomegalovirus exposure and HLA in healthy donors. PCR used 60 Vbeta primers and 13 Jbeta primers. The repertoire was sequenced with immunoSEQ multiplex PCR; TCRdb's copy has only in-frame clones and lacks some. This table has fewer than 110,000 clones, over 75% appearing once. The sample consisted of PBMCs. The receptors were gathered from a man aged 25-45 years in good health and CMV-seronegative.

In its sample, this clone was seen a few times. The rearrangement uses TRBV7-9 and TRBJ2-7, with 7 bases that match TRBD1. V was pared by 4 bases and J by 2 bases, with 5 bases of the junction left unmatched. From germline, CDR1 is SEHNR and CDR2 FQNEAQ (reference sequence). The CDR3 loop spans 14 amino acids. CDR3 sequence: CASSSKQGPYEQYF. The CDR3 region has the DNA TGTGCCAGCAGCTCAAAACAGGGGCCCTACGAGCAGTACTTC.

The J gene is TRBJ2-1, the V gene TRBV6-5; 9 nucleotides align to TRBD1. This CDR3 has 14 amino acids. J lost 7 bases, V lost 5 bases, and 6 bases had no gene match. Germline V gene lookup returns CDR1 MNHEY and CDR2 SVGAGI. CDR3 coding DNA: TGTGCCAGCAGTCTAGACAGGGGGTTAAATGAGCAGTTCTTC. Protein: CASSLDRGLNEQFF.

V is TRBV5-5 and J is TRBJ2-1, with a possible D match to TRBD2 (5 bases). With 3 bases removed from V and 4 bases from J, the gap between germline ends came to 11 bases. CDR1 SGHKS and CDR2 YYEKEE come from the germline V gene (reference sequence). CDR3 length: 14 residues. CDR3 coding DNA: TGTGCCAGCAGCTCCAACCCGGGATACAATGAGCAGTTCTTC. This sequence encodes CASSSNPGYNEQFF.

The chain is built from TRBV5-1 and TRBJ2-1; 9 bases agree with TRBD1. CDR1 is SGHRS, CDR2 YFSETQ, per germline. The CDR3 totals 17 residues. After removal of 5 bases from V and 3 bases from J, the junction contained 12 bases not matched to a gene. The CDR3 nucleotides are TGCGCCAGCAGTACCTCCCCGACAGGGGGATACTACAATGAGCAGTTCTTC. Encoded protein: CASSTSPTGGYYNEQFF.

V gene TRBV5-1 combines with J gene TRBJ2-1, with D possibly TRBD1 on 5 matching bases. This CDR3 has 14 amino acids. V gave up 7 bases and J gave up 3 bases, with 14 bases separating them. Germline V gene lookup returns CDR1 SGHRS and CDR2 YFSETQ. CDR3 residues: CASQGQTNYNEQFF. The CDR3 coding sequence is TGCGCCAGCCAGGGCCAGACGAACTACAATGAGCAGTTCTTC.

V and J are TRBV6-6 and TRBJ1-2; 9 bases align to TRBD1. Trimming took 7 bases from V and 5 from J; bases not matched to a gene: 11. The germline CDR1 and CDR2 sequences are MNHNY and SVGAGI (reference sequence). The CDR3 consists of 15 residues. CDR3 sequence (DNA): TGTGCCAGCACTGTACAGGGGGCGGTTTTTTATGGCTACACCTTC. It specifies CASTVQGAVFYGYTF.

The V and J genes are TRBV7-9 and TRBJ1-1; D may be TRBD1 (6 bases). This CDR3 is built from 16 residues. Germline CDR1 reads SEHNR; CDR2 reads FQNEAQ (reference sequence). V lost 5 bases to trimming and J lost 1 base, with 17 bases between them. The CDR3 DNA follows: TGTGCCAGCAGCCCCTCACGAGGGGGGGCGAACACTGAAGCTTTCTTT. Translating it yields CASSPSRGGANTEAFF.

The chain uses TRBV2 and TRBJ1-2, with TRBD1 matching 10 bases. CDR1 and CDR2 (germline): SNHLY, FYNNEI. This CDR3 is built from 17 residues. J gave up 3 bases and V 7 bases, and 14 bases lay outside the gene matches. The DNA for the CDR3 is TGTGCCAGCATTCGGGACAGGGGATTAGTATTGGACTATGGCTACACCTTC. Translation gives CASIRDRGLVLDYGYTF. The full variable domain, rest sourced from reference TRBV2 and TRBJ1-2, is EPEVTQTPSHQVTQMGQEVILRCVPISNHLYFYWYRQILGQKVEFLVSFYNNEISEKSEIFDDQFSVERPDGSNFTLKIRSTKLEDSAMYFCASIRDRGLVLDYGYTFGSGTRLTVV.

This clone appeared a few times. CDR3 loop: CASNIAGGPPEQFF. The CDR3 nucleotides read TGTGCCAGCAACATAGCGGGAGGGCCCCCTGAGCAGTTCTTC. The chain has TRBV9 and TRBJ2-1, with 11 bases identical to TRBD2. This CDR3 is 14 amino acids long. V lost 6 bases, J lost 9 bases, and 8 bases stayed unmatched. Germline V gene lookup returns CDR1 SGDLS and CDR2 YYNGEE. Based on the CDR3 plus reference TRBV9 and TRBJ2-1, the full variable domain is DSGVTQTPKHLITATGQRVTLRCSPRSGDLSVYWYQQSLDQGLQFLIQYYNGEERAKGNILERFSAQQFPDLHSELNLSSLELGDSALYFCASNIAGGPPEQFFGPGTRLTVL.

The rearrangement joins TRBV18 to TRBJ1-5; D may be TRBD1 (6 bases). The CDR3 has 14 residues. Germline V gene sequence: CDR1 KGHSH, CDR2 LQKENI. V was clipped by 3 bases and J by 9 bases, with 15 bases between them. Here the CDR3 reads CASSPLERGWPQHF. The CDR3 nucleotides read TGTGCCAGCTCACCGCTCGAGAGGGGGTGGCCCCAGCATTTT. Full variable domain (remainder filled in from reference TRBV18 and TRBJ1-5): NAGVMQNPRHLVRRRGQEARLRCSPMKGHSHVYWYRQLPEEGLKFMVYLQKENIIDESGMPKERFSAEFPKEGPSILRIQQVVRGDSAAYFCASSPLERGWPQHFGDGTRLSIL.

CDR3 nucleotide sequence: TGTGCCAGCCATTCGGGTTTGAACACTGAAGCTTTCTTT. It codes for CASHSGLNTEAFF. V and J are TRBV7-6 and TRBJ1-1; D is undetermined. The germline V and J ends were trimmed by 8 bases and 0 bases, with 10 bases remaining between them. In germline, CDR1 is SGHVS, CDR2 FNYEAQ. This CDR3 region has 13 residues.

The chain joins TRBV6-1 to TRBJ2-1; the match to TRBD1 covers 8 bases. In germline, CDR1 is MNHNS, CDR2 SASEGT. V trimming: 10 bases; J trimming: 9 bases; junction bases outside the gene matches: 8. CDR3 length equals 12 residues. CDR3 DNA: TGTGCCATCCAACAGGGGGAGGTTGAGCAGTTCTTC. This gives the protein CAIQQGEVEQFF.

The chain's CDR3 is CASSWRGRPLEQYF. The CDR3 region has the DNA TGTGCCAGCAGCTGGCGGGGCCGCCCTCTTGAGCAGTACTTC. This chain links TRBV5-6 with TRBJ2-7; perhaps TRBD2 as D (6 bases). V was trimmed by 3 bases and J by 7 bases, leaving 17 bases between them. From germline, CDR1 is SGHDT and CDR2 YYEEEE. This CDR3 region has 14 residues.

The rearrangement joins TRBV6-5 to TRBJ1-1; D is possibly TRBD1 (6 bases). This CDR3 is built from 14 residues. The V gene lost 2 bases and the J gene lost 0 bases, with 7 bases spanning the gap. Per germline, CDR1 MNHEY and CDR2 SVGAGI. The DNA of the CDR3 is TGTGCCAGCAGTTACGGACAGTTGAACACTGAAGCTTTCTTT. Its protein product is CASSYGQLNTEAFF.

The gene calls are TRBV7-9 and TRBJ2-1; unclear D gene. CDR3 length equals 14 residues. The V end was cut by 0 bases, the J end by 5 bases, with 8 bases between. Germline V CDR1 and CDR2: SEHNR, FQNEAQ (reference sequence). The CDR3 coding sequence is TGTGCCAGCAGCTTAGCTCTCCTAGACAATGAGCAGTTCTTC. Its translation: CASSLALLDNEQFF.

The CDR3 loop reads CSVEQGLNTGELFF. CDR3 in DNA: TGCAGCGTTGAACAGGGCTTGAACACCGGGGAGCTGTTTTTT. The chain employs TRBV29-1 and TRBJ2-2; D possibly corresponds to TRBD1 (5 bases). The CDR3 covers 14 residues. Trimming removed 2 bases at V and 1 base at J, with 8 bases between. Looked up from germline, CDR1 is SQVTM and CDR2 is ANQGSEA.

The chain recombines TRBV29-1 with TRBJ1-1; 9 bases fit TRBD1. Germline CDR1 is SQVTM and CDR2 is ANQGSEA. The CDR3 has 14 amino acids. V dropped 7 bases and J dropped 5; count of bases not matched to a gene: 11. The CDR3 nucleotides read TGCAGCGCCGAGGGCGACAGGGGGTGGACTGAAGCTTTCTTT. Translated, it gives CSAEGDRGWTEAFF.

This sequence joins TRBV6-5 and TRBJ2-1; D perhaps matches TRBD1 (5 bases). The CDR3 contains 16 residues. With 0 bases removed from V and 1 base from J, the gap between germline ends came to 10 bases. Germline V lookup: CDR1 MNHEY, CDR2 SVGAGI. CDR3 DNA: TGTGCCAGCAGTTACTCTAGGGGCGGTTCCTACAATGAGCAGTTCTTC. This translates into CASSYSRGGSYNEQFF.

The gene calls are TRBV28 and TRBJ1-1; perhaps TRBD1 as D (6 bases). V lost 3 bases and J lost 2, with 16 bases in between. CDR3 length: 16 amino acids. Germline CDR1 and CDR2: MDHEN and SYDVKM. The CDR3 loop reads CASSFQGYRINTEAFF. In DNA, the CDR3 is TGTGCCAGCAGTTTCCAGGGGTACAGGATAAACACTGAAGCTTTCTTT. The variable domain in full, completed from reference TRBV28 and TRBJ1-1, reads DVKVTQSSRYLVKRTGEKVFLECVQDMDHENMFWYRQDPGLGLRLIYFSYDVKMKEKGDIPEGYSVSREKKERFSLILESASTNQTSMYLCASSFQGYRINTEAFFGQGTRLTVV.

This clone has a handful of counts. The CDR3 nucleotides read TGTGCCGGGGGGACTAGCGGGAGTTTAGAGACCCAGTACTTC. Translating gives CAGGTSGSLETQYF. V gene TRBV6-1 combines with J gene TRBJ2-5; TRBD2 aligns across 14 bases. V lost 11 bases, J lost 4 bases, and 6 bases stayed unmatched. This CDR3 has 14 amino acids. Germline loops: CDR1 MNHNS, CDR2 SASEGT.

The CDR3 DNA sequence: TGTGCCAGCAGATTACTAGCGGGACTTACCTACGAGCAGTACTTC. It codes for CASRLLAGLTYEQYF. The chain recombines TRBV6-5 with TRBJ2-7; 10 bases are a match to TRBD2. The CDR3 runs to 15 residues. The germline V gene has CDR1 MNHEY and CDR2 SVGAGI. The V segment lost 6 bases and the J segment 2 bases; nucleotides outside the gene matches: 7.

This clone has only a few counts. The rearrangement uses TRBV28 and TRBJ2-7, with 8 nucleotides matching TRBD2. The J segment lost 6 bases and the V segment lost 2 bases, leaving 6 bases of the junction unmatched. This CDR3 is built from 14 residues. Germline V gene sequence: CDR1 MDHEN, CDR2 SYDVKM. Here the CDR3 DNA reads TGTGCCAGCAGTTTACCCCCCGCGGGGGGCGAGCAGTACTTC. As protein: CASSLPPAGGEQYF.